What follows are 16 T cell receptor beta chains derived from one specimen sequenced in a study of vaccination effects on CD4 cells after COVID-19. Their recognized antigens are unknown. Antigen-specific CD4+ T cells expanded by the ViraFEST assay with viral peptide pools were then sequenced. CD4+ T cell isolation took place after 10 days of culture. Libraries were prepared by immunoSEQ multiplex PCR; TCRdb keeps only in-frame clonotypes and omits some of them. The sample has 60,000 to 70,000 clones, roughly 76% seen once. The starting material was CD4+ T cells from PBMCs cultured with HCoV-229E spike peptides, obtained before COVID-19 vaccination. Every receptor here comes from a human donor who received a COVID-19 vaccine.

The chain employs TRBV7-2 and TRBJ1-3, with D possibly being TRBD1 (5 bases). V lost 5 bases and J 0 bases, leaving 8 bases between the germline ends. The CDR3 contains 14 residues. Germline CDR1 reads SGHTA; CDR2 reads FQGNSA. The CDR3 coding sequence is TGTGCCAGCAGCCTCAGGGCCTCTGGAAACACCATATATTTT. This codes for CASSLRASGNTIYF.

On this clone: Since the CDR3 does not end with the conserved phenylalanine or tryptophan, this likely comes from a read error. The DNA is omitted, as the CDR3 cannot be located on it reliably, and the CDR3 follows TCRdb's listing. The chain uses TRBV28 and TRBJ1-2; TRBD1, the table's D call, lacks a check against the DNA. Germline V gene data show CDR1 as MDHEN and CDR2 as SYDVKM. The CDR3 spans 12 amino acids, including both terminal residues. The CDR3 here is CASSDVNRDRTL.

The rearrangement uses TRBV5-1 and TRBJ2-3; TRBD2 matches 8 bases. This CDR3 contains 15 residues. Germline V CDR1 and CDR2: SGHRS, YFSETQ. With V trimmed by 5 bases and J by 4 bases, 9 bases remained unmatched. CDR3: CASSLSTSGSDTQYF. CDR3 nucleotides: TGCGCCAGCAGTTTGAGTACTAGCGGCTCAGATACGCAGTATTTT.

The chain recombines TRBV3-1 (or the pseudogene TRBV3-2) with TRBJ2-5; no clear D gene. The germline V gene has CDR1 LGHDT and CDR2 YNNKEL (reference sequence). The CDR3 sequence is 12 residues long. V was cut by 0 bases and J by 8 bases, with 7 bases left in between. The CDR3 region is CASSQDVGTQYF. The CDR3 DNA is TGTGCCAGCAGCCAAGATGTGGGTACCCAGTACTTC.

V usage is TRBV24-1 and J usage is TRBJ2-6; 8 nucleotides line up with TRBD1. The CDR3 totals 18 residues. Trimming at V came to 6 bases and at J to 2 bases, leaving 11 bases not matched to a gene. The germline V gene encodes CDR1 KGHDR and CDR2 SFDVKD. The CDR3 DNA follows: TGTGCCACCAGTCCTCGTTTGGCGGACAGGGCTGGGGCCAACGTCCTGACTTTC. Translating gives CATSPRLADRAGANVLTF.

The chain joins TRBV24-1 to TRBJ2-2; maybe TRBD2 (6 bases). The V gene lost 4 bases and the J gene lost 5 bases, with 13 bases spanning the gap. The length of the CDR3 is 15 residues. Germline CDR1 and CDR2: KGHDR and SFDVKD. The CDR3 spells CATSELGTDTGELFF. In nucleotides, the CDR3 is TGTGCCACCAGTGAACTAGGGACTGATACCGGGGAGCTGTTTTTT.

The chain combines TRBV7-2 with TRBJ2-5, with D unclear. Deletions cut 2 bases from V and 5 bases from J, with 9 bases between. CDR1 and CDR2 from the germline V gene are SGHTA and FQGNSA. There are 13 residues in the CDR3. CDR3 residues: CASSLPGAETQYF. In DNA form, the CDR3 reads TGTGCCAGCAGCTTACCTGGAGCTGAGACCCAGTACTTC.

In this sample, this clone turned up a few times. The genes are TRBV3-1 (or the pseudogene TRBV3-2) and TRBJ1-5; 9 nucleotides agree with TRBD1. The CDR3 is 17 residues long. Germline V gene sequence: CDR1 LGHDT, CDR2 YNNKEL (reference sequence). Germline trimming cut 0 bases from V and 3 bases from J; bases unmatched to any gene: 6. CDR3 loop: CASSQDRGTGLNQPQHF. The CDR3, as DNA: TGTGCCAGCAGCCAAGATCGGGGGACAGGGCTCAATCAGCCCCAGCATTTT.

This clone showed up just once. The genes are TRBV21-1 and TRBJ1-4. TRBV21-1 is termed a pseudogene. This CDR3 is built from 15 residues. CDR3 coding DNA: TGTGCCAGCAGCAGAGGGCAGGGAAGGTGCGAAAAACTGTTTTTT. This sequence encodes CASSRGQGRCEKLFF.

The chain joins TRBV19 to TRBJ2-7; 10 bases match TRBD1. The germline V gene has CDR1 LNHDA and CDR2 SQIVND (reference sequence). The CDR3 spans 14 residues. Trimming cost V 9 bases and J 3 bases; bases outside gene matches: 8. CDR3 in DNA: TGTGCCAGATCTGACAGGGGGCGATACTACGAGCAGTACGTC. Amino acids: CARSDRGRYYEQYV.

This sequence joins TRBV7-8 and TRBJ1-1; D ambiguous. The V end lost 6 bases, the J end lost 3 bases, and 8 bases lay between the germline ends. Looked up from germline, CDR1 is SGHVS and CDR2 is FQNEAQ. This CDR3 is 12 amino acids long. The CDR3 nucleotides read TGTGCCAGCAGGGCGATGTACACTGAAGCTTTCTTT. This gives the protein CASRAMYTEAFF.

This rearrangement joins TRBV4-1 to TRBJ1-4; D is ambiguous. The CDR3 runs 15 residues. Germline V gene data show CDR1 as MGHRA and CDR2 as YSYEKL. The V gene lost 4 bases and the J gene lost 8 bases, with 17 bases spanning the gap. The CDR3 bases are TGCGCCAGCAGCCTTTTCGGGCTTACGGGCGAAAAACTGTTTTTT. It specifies CASSLFGLTGEKLFF.

This rearrangement joins TRBV2 to TRBJ1-5, with D possibly matching TRBD1 (5 bases). With 5 bases removed from V and 6 bases from J, the gap between germline ends came to 11 bases. The CDR3 runs 13 residues. Germline V lookup: CDR1 SNHLY, CDR2 FYNNEI. The CDR3 protein is CASSSNGGQPQHF. The DNA for the CDR3 is TGTGCCAGCAGTTCGAACGGGGGTCAGCCCCAGCATTTT.

This clone came up once. This chain joins TRBV24-1 and TRBJ1-1; tentative D call: TRBD1 (5 bases). Germline CDR1 reads KGHDR; CDR2 reads SFDVKD. V was clipped by 1 base and J by 0 bases, with 23 bases between them. This CDR3 has 20 residues. CDR3 nucleotide sequence: TGTGCCACCAGTGATTTAATCCTCGGCAGGGATCCCCCCCTGAACACTGAAGCTTTCTTT. Translated: CATSDLILGRDPPLNTEAFF.

This clone was counted once. V is TRBV7-9 and J is TRBJ2-5; TRBD1 matches 7 bases. The CDR3 spans 16 residues. Germline CDR1 SEHNR, CDR2 FQNEAQ (reference sequence). V gave up 1 base and J gave up 3 bases; unmatched junction bases: 8. This CDR3 is CASSLGQGVGKETQYF. The CDR3 coding sequence is TGTGCCAGCAGCTTAGGACAGGGAGTGGGTAAAGAGACCCAGTACTTC.

This sequence joins TRBV18 and TRBJ1-1; D is perhaps TRBD1 (6 bases). There are 14 residues in the CDR3. The germline V and J ends were trimmed by 4 bases and 5 bases, with 14 bases remaining between them. Looked up from germline, CDR1 is KGHSH and CDR2 is LQKENI. The CDR3 is CASSRPGEGTEAFF. The CDR3 DNA sequence: TGTGCCAGCTCACGGCCAGGGGAGGGAACTGAAGCTTTCTTT. Using reference TRBV18 and TRBJ1-1 for the parts outside the CDR3, the full variable domain is NAGVMQNPRHLVRRRGQEARLRCSPMKGHSHVYWYRQLPEEGLKFMVYLQKENIIDESGMPKERFSAEFPKEGPSILRIQQVVRGDSAAYFCASSRPGEGTEAFFGQGTRLTVV.